The 21 T cell receptor beta chains in this list originate from one sample, sequenced in a study of T cell repertoires in cytomegalovirus infection. MiXCR was run by TCRdb on the reads, yielding one entry per CDR3 protein. The sample lists roughly 630,000 distinct CDR3 sequences; roughly 24% were seen once. The sample was CD8+ T cells from PBMCs. These receptors all stem from a human donor in good health (CMV status not recorded). Some clones in this sample may be carry-over from other donors' samples.

This clonotype ranks as medium-sized (0.01 to 0.1%). The chain links TRBV2 to TRBJ2-7; 8 bases are shared with TRBD1. This CDR3 is 13 amino acids long. Germline V gene sequence: CDR1 SNHLY, CDR2 FYNNEI. The junction had 12 bases not matched to a gene; V was cut back by 6 bases and J by 11 bases. Here the CDR3 DNA reads TGTGCCAGCAGGGTCCTCGACAGGGGAGATAAGTACTTC. It yields the protein CASRVLDRGDKYF.

The V gene is TRBV28, the J gene TRBJ2-1, with 10 bases fitting TRBD2. The V gene's germline CDR1 is MDHEN and CDR2 SYDVKM. The CDR3 is 15 amino acids. V lost 2 bases and J lost 5; bases outside the gene matches: 3. Here the CDR3 DNA reads TGTGCCAGCAGTTTACTTAGCGGGGGGAACAATGAGCAGTTCTTC. This gives the protein CASSLLSGGNNEQFF.

J is TRBJ2-2 and V is TRBV20-1; 8 nucleotides line up with TRBD2. This CDR3 spans 13 amino acids. Losses at the gene ends were 3 bases for V and 7 bases for J; bases not matched to a gene: 4. CDR1 and CDR2 (germline): DFQATT, SNEGSKA (reference sequence). The CDR3 sequence: CSASPSGFGELFF. CDR3 sequence (DNA): TGCAGTGCTAGTCCTAGCGGGTTCGGGGAGCTGTTTTTT.

Ten or more counts support this clonotype. CDR3 nucleotide sequence: TGTGCCAGCAGTTACTCCCTAACCGGGCACTACAATGAGCAGTTCTTC. Amino acid sequence: CASSYSLTGHYNEQFF. The V and J genes are TRBV6-5 and TRBJ2-1; D remains ambiguous. Trimming took 0 bases from V and 3 from J, leaving 12 bases between them. This CDR3 region has 16 residues. CDR1 is MNHEY and CDR2 is SVGAGI in the germline V gene.

V and J are TRBV10-2 and TRBJ1-2; 11 bases are shared with TRBD1. From germline, CDR1 is WSHSY and CDR2 SAAADI. The CDR3 loop spans 15 amino acids. Germline trimming cut 7 bases from V and 6 bases from J; bases unmatched to any gene: 10. CDR3 sequence reads: CASTGQGALTDGYTF. The CDR3 coding sequence is TGCGCCAGCACCGGACAGGGGGCGCTTACGGATGGCTACACCTTC.

V is TRBV6-6 and J is TRBJ1-2, with D possibly TRBD1 on 6 matching bases. CDR3 length: 16 amino acids. The germline V gene encodes CDR1 MNHNY and CDR2 SVGAGI (reference sequence). V was cut by 10 bases and J by 6 bases, with 27 bases left in between. As DNA, the CDR3 is TGTGCCACCCAACCACTCTTAAACGGGACAATCCATGGCTACACCTTC. It specifies CATQPLLNGTIHGYTF.

This chain connects TRBV2 to TRBJ1-3; 9 bases map to TRBD1. The germline V gene encodes CDR1 SNHLY and CDR2 FYNNEI. V was pared by 4 bases and J by 0 bases, with 10 bases of the junction left unmatched. This CDR3 has 18 residues. This chain's CDR3 is CASSGPRDRVSSGNTIYF. The DNA for the CDR3 is TGTGCCAGCAGTGGGCCCCGGGACAGGGTTAGCTCTGGAAACACCATATATTTT.

V gene TRBV20-1 combines with J gene TRBJ2-1; TRBD2 matches at 14 bases. This CDR3 has 15 amino acids. Trimming cost V 1 base and J 10 bases; bases outside gene matches: 6. CDR1 and CDR2 (germline): DFQATT, SNEGSKA (reference sequence). CDR3 in amino acids: CSARARLAGGLEQFF. The CDR3, as DNA: TGCAGTGCTAGAGCGAGACTAGCGGGGGGGCTAGAGCAGTTCTTC.

This clonotype was observed a handful of times. This chain connects TRBV24-1 to TRBJ2-2; D not resolved. Germline values: CDR1 KGHDR, CDR2 SFDVKD. V shed 4 bases and J shed 2 bases, with 13 bases lying between them. The CDR3 runs to 16 residues. This CDR3 reads CATSEPRRRNTGELFF. CDR3 nucleotides: TGTGCCACCAGTGAACCAAGACGGCGTAACACCGGGGAGCTGTTTTTT.

V is TRBV9 and J is TRBJ2-2; D may be TRBD1 (5 bases). Germline-derived CDR1 and CDR2 are SGDLS and YYNGEE. The CDR3 totals 13 residues. The V and J ends lost 6 bases and 4 bases respectively, with 10 bases between them. CDR3 sequence reads: CASMDKRTGELFF. For the CDR3, the DNA is TGTGCCAGCATGGACAAGCGCACCGGGGAGCTGTTTTTT.

The chain combines TRBV2 with TRBJ1-6; D not certain. There are 13 residues in the CDR3. Germline V gene data show CDR1 as SNHLY and CDR2 as FYNNEI. Trimming stripped 4 bases from V and 6 bases from J, with 7 bases between. In DNA form, the CDR3 reads TGTGCCAGCAGTGGACGGACTAATTCACCCCTCCACTTT. This translates into CASSGRTNSPLHF.

This clonotype came up a few times. The chain has TRBV12-3 or TRBV12-4 and TRBJ2-7, with D perhaps matching TRBD1 or TRBD2 (5 bases each). The CDR3 consists of 15 residues. V dropped 5 bases and J dropped 0 bases, with 14 bases sitting between them. As DNA, the CDR3 is TGTGCCAGCAGTCCTCCGGGACGCAGCTCCTACGAGCAGTACTTC. Its translation: CASSPPGRSSYEQYF.

Comment on this clonotype: The limits of the CDR3 on the DNA are not certain, so only TCRdb's listed CDR3 is given. The V gene is TRBV11-2, the J gene TRBJ2-1; the D call in the table, TRBD1, was not verified against the DNA. Germline loops: CDR1 SGHAT, CDR2 FQNNGV. The CDR3 totals 14 residues, both ends included. The CDR3 sequence is CASSLWGGGTASFF.

The V call is TRBV19, the J call TRBJ2-1; D unclear. The CDR3 contains 15 residues. V lost 3 bases to trimming and J lost 0 bases, with 9 bases between them. The germline V gene has CDR1 LNHDA and CDR2 SQIVND (reference sequence). Here the CDR3 DNA reads TGTGCCAGTAGTATGCAGCTACACTCCTACAATGAGCAGTTCTTC. Amino acid sequence: CASSMQLHSYNEQFF.

This clonotype was observed a few times. V usage is TRBV19 and J usage is TRBJ2-2; 11 bases agree with TRBD2. After removal of 8 bases from V and 3 bases from J, the junction contained 5 bases not matched to a gene. Germline lookup yields CDR1 LNHDA and CDR2 SQIVND (reference sequence). The CDR3 extends over 15 amino acids. Here the CDR3 reads CASLAGGVDTGELFF. The CDR3 DNA is TGTGCCAGTCTAGCGGGGGGAGTTGACACCGGGGAGCTGTTTTTT.

This clonotype was picked up many times. The genes are TRBV7-8 and TRBJ1-2; D not resolved. Trimming cost V 5 bases and J 2 bases, with 24 bases left between them. Germline-derived CDR1 and CDR2 are SGHVS and FQNEAQ. The CDR3 totals 18 residues. This chain's CDR3 is CASSINTRNPIENYGYTF. CDR3 DNA sequence: TGTGCCAGCAGCATAAATACCAGGAATCCCATTGAAAACTATGGCTACACCTTC.

Comments on this clonotype: A much larger clone lies one base from this, so it may be a read error. The V and J genes are TRBV7-6 and TRBJ2-6; the D gene is possibly TRBD1 (6 bases). This CDR3 is built from 19 residues. Germline V gives CDR1 SGHVS, CDR2 FNYEAQ. DNA for the CDR3: TGTGCCAGCAGCTTCCGGGACATAAAATATTTACCTGGGGCCAACGTCCCGACTTTC. Its translation is CASSFRDIKYLPGANVPTF.

This clonotype was observed a handful of times. The CDR3 DNA reads TGTGCCAGCCAGGGGGGGGGGAGCAATCAGCCCCAGCATTTT. It codes for CASQGGGSNQPQHF. The V gene is TRBV7-8, the J gene TRBJ1-5; 7 positions match TRBD1. Germline CDR1 SGHVS, CDR2 FQNEAQ. The length of the CDR3 is 14 residues. V lost 8 bases, J lost 1 base, and 5 bases stayed unmatched.

The V call is TRBV29-1, the J call TRBJ1-1; D is uncertain. Germline loops: CDR1 SQVTM, CDR2 ANQGSEA. The CDR3 contains 11 residues. Trimming removed 7 bases at V and 1 base at J, with 7 bases between. The CDR3 coding sequence is TGCAGCGCTACAGAGAACACTGAAGCTTTCTTT. It specifies CSATENTEAFF.

This clonotype was picked up many times. The V and J genes are TRBV12-3 or TRBV12-4 and TRBJ2-7, with D possibly being TRBD2 (5 bases). Trimming took 0 bases from V and 4 from J, leaving 7 bases between them. CDR3 size: 13 residues. The CDR3 DNA reads as TGTGCCAGCAGTTTAGCCGGGGTTTACGAGCAGTACTTC. The encoded protein is CASSLAGVYEQYF.

For this clonotype: A much larger clone differs by one base, so this may be a read error. The rearrangement links TRBV14 to TRBJ2-5; D perhaps matches TRBD2 (5 bases). This CDR3 has 12 residues. Germline-derived CDR1 and CDR2 are SGHDN and FVKESK. CDR3 nucleotide sequence: TGTCCCAGCAGCCAAACTTCCTGGAGGCTAAGGTTC. It encodes CPSSQTSWRLRF. The full variable domain, its missing parts supplied by reference TRBV14 and TRBJ2-5, is EAGVTQFPSHSVIEKGQTVTLRCDPISGHDNLYWYRRVMGKEIKFLLHFVKESKQDESGMPNNRFLAERTGGTYSTLKVQPAELEDSGVYFCPSSQTSWRLRFGPGTRLLVL.